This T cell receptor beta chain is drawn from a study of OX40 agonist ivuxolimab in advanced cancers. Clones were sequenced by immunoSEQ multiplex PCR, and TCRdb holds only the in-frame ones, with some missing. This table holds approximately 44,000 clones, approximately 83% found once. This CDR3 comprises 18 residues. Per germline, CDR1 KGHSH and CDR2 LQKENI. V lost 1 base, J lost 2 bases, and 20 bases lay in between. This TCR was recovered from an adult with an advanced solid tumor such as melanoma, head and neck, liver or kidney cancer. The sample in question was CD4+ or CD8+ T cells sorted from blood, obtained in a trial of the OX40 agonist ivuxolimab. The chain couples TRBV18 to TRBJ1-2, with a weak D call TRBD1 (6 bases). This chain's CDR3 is CASSPQGSLQGGNYGYTF. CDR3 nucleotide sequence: TGTGCCAGCTCACCACAAGGGAGCCTACAGGGAGGCAACTATGGCTACACCTTC.